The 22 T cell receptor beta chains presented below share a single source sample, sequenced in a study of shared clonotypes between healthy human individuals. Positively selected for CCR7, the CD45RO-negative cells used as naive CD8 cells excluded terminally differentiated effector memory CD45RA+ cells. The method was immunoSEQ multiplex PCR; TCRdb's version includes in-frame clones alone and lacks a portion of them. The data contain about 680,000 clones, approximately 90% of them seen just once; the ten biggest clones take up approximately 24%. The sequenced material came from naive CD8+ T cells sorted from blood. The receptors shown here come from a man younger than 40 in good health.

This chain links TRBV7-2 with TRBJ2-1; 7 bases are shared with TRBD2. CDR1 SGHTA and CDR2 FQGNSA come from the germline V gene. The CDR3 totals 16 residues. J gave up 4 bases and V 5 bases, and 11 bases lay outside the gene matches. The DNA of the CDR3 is TGTGCCAGCAGCCCGAGCTGGCTAGCGGAGTACAATGAGCAGTTCTTC. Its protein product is CASSPSWLAEYNEQFF.

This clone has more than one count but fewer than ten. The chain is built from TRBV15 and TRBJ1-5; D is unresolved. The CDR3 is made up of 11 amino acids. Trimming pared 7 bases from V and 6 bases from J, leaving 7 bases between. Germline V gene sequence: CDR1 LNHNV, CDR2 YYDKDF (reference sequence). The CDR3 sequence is CATKKGQPQHF. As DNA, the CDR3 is TGTGCCACCAAAAAGGGTCAGCCCCAGCATTTT. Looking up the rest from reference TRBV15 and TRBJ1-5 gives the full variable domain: DAMVIQNPRYQVTQFGKPVTLSCSQTLNHNVMYWYQQKSSQAPKLLFHYYDKDFNNEADTPDNFQSRRPNTSFCFLDIRSPGLGDTAMYLCATKKGQPQHFGDGTRLSIL.

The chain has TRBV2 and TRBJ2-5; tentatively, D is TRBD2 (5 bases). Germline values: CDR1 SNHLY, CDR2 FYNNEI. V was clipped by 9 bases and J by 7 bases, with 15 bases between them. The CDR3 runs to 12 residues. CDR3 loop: CAREDRLGTQYF. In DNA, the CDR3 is TGTGCCAGGGAGGACCGATTGGGGACCCAGTACTTC.

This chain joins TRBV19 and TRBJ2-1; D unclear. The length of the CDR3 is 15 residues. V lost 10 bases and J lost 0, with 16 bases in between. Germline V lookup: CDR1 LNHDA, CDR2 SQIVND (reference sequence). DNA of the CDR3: TGTGCCACTACCACCTCGGGCGGCTCCTACAATGAGCAGTTCTTC. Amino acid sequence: CATTTSGGSYNEQFF.

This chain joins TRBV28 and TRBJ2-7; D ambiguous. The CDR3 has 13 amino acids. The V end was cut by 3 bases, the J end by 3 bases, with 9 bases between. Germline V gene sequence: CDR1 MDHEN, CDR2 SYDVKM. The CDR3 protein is CASSLGRNYEQYF. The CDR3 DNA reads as TGTGCCAGCAGTTTGGGCAGAAACTACGAGCAGTACTTC.

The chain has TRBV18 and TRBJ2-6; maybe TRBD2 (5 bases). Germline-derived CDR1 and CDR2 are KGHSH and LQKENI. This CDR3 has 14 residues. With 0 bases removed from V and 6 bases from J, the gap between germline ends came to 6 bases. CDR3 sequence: CASSPPGEANVLTF. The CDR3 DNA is TGTGCCAGCTCACCACCGGGAGAGGCCAACGTCCTGACTTTC.

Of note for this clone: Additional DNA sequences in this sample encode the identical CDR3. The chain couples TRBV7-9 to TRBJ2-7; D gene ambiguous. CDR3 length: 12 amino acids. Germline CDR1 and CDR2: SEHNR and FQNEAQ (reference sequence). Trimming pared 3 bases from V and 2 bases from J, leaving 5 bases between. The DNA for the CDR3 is TGTGCCAGCAGCTTGCAAGCCTACGAGCAGTACTTC. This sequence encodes CASSLQAYEQYF.

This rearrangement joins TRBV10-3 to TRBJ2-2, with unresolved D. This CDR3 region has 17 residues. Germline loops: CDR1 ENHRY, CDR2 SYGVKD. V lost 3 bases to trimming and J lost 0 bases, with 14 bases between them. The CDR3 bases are TGTGCCATCAGTGACCCCGTGGTTGGGGCGAACACCGGGGAGCTGTTTTTT. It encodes CAISDPVVGANTGELFF.

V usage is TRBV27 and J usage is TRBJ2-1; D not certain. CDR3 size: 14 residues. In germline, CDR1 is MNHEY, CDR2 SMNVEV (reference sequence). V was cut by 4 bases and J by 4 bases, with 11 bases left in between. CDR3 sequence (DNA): TGTGCCAGCAGTTCGCCCACCCAATACAATGAGCAGTTCTTC. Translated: CASSSPTQYNEQFF.

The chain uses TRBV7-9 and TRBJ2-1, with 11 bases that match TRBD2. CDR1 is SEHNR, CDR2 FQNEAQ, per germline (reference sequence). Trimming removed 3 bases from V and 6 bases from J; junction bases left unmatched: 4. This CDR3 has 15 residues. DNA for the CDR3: TGTGCCAGCAGCTTCACTAGCGGGAGTGGCAATGAGCAGTTCTTC. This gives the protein CASSFTSGSGNEQFF.

The CDR3 sequence is CAWSESQGWQPQHF. CDR3 in DNA: TGTGCCTGGAGTGAGTCCCAGGGTTGGCAGCCCCAGCATTTT. This chain joins TRBV30 and TRBJ1-5; the D gene is possibly TRBD1 (5 bases). The germline V and J ends were trimmed by 1 base and 7 bases, with 14 bases remaining between them. The CDR3 runs 14 residues. Germline values: CDR1 GTSNPN, CDR2 SVGIG (reference sequence).

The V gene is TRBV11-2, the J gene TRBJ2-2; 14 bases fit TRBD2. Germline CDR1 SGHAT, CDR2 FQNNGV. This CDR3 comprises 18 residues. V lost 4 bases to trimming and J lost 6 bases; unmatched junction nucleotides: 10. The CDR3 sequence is CASSSTLGTSGRAGELFF. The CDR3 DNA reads TGTGCCAGCAGCTCCACCCTGGGGACTAGCGGGAGAGCCGGGGAGCTGTTTTTT.

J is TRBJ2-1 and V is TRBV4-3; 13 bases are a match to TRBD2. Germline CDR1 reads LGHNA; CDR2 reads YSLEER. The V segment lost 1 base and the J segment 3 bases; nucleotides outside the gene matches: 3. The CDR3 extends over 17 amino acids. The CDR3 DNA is TGCGCCAGCAGCCAAGCCGGGACTAGCGGGGACTACAATGAGCAGTTCTTC. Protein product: CASSQAGTSGDYNEQFF.

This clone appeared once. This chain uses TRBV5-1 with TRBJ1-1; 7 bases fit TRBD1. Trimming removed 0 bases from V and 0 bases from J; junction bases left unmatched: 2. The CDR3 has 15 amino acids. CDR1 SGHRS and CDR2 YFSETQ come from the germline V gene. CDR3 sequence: CASSLGTGLNTEAFF. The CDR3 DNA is TGCGCCAGCAGCTTGGGGACAGGCCTGAACACTGAAGCTTTCTTT.

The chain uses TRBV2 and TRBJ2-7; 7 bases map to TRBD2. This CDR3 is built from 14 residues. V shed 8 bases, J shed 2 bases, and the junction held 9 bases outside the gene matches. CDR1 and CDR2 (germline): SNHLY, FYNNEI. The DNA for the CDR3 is TGTGCCAGCTGCGGGAGCCTAGCCCCCTACGAGCAGTACTTC. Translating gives CASCGSLAPYEQYF.

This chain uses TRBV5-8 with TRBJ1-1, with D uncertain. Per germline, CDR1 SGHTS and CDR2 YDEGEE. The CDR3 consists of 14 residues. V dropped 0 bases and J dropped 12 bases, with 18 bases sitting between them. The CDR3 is CASSLGPFVPNPFF. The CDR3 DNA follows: TGTGCCAGCAGCTTGGGTCCCTTTGTCCCCAACCCTTTCTTT. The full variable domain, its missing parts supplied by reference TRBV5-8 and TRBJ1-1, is EAGVTQSPTHLIKTRGQQATLRCSPISGHTSVYWYQQALGLGLQFLLWYDEGEERNRGNFPPRFSGRQFPNYSSELNVNALELEDSALYLCASSLGPFVPNPFFGQGTRLTVV.

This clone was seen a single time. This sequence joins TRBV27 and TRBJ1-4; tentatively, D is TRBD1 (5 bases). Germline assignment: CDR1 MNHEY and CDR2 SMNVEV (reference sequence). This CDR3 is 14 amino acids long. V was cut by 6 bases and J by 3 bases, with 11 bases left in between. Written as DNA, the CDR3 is TGTGCCAGCAGCATATTGGGGGCTAATGAAAAACTGTTTTTT. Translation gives CASSILGANEKLFF.

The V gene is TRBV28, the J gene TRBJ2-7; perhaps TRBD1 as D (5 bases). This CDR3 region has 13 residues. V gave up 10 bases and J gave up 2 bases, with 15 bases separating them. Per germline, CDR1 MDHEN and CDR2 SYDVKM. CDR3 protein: CATSQGVPYEQYF. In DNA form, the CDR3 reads TGTGCCACCTCCCAGGGTGTTCCCTACGAGCAGTACTTC.

CDR3 in DNA: TGTGCCAGCACCCCATCCGAGCAGTTCTTC. Amino acids: CASTPSEQFF. The chain combines TRBV7-9 with TRBJ2-1; D remains ambiguous. V gave up 7 bases and J gave up 10 bases, with 8 bases separating them. This CDR3 region has 10 residues. CDR1 is SEHNR, CDR2 FQNEAQ, per germline (reference sequence).

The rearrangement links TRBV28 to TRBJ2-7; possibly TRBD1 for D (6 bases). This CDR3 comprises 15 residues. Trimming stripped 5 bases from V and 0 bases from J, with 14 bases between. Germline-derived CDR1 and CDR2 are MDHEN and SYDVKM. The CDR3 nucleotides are TGTGCCAGCAGTCTCGCAGGGGTCAGCTCCTACGAGCAGTACTTC. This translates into CASSLAGVSSYEQYF.

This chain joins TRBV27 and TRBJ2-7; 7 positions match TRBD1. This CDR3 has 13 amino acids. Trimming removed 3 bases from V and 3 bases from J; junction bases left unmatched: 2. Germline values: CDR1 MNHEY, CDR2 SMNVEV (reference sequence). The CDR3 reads CASSFNRGYEQYF. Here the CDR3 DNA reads TGTGCCAGCAGTTTCAACAGGGGCTACGAGCAGTACTTC.

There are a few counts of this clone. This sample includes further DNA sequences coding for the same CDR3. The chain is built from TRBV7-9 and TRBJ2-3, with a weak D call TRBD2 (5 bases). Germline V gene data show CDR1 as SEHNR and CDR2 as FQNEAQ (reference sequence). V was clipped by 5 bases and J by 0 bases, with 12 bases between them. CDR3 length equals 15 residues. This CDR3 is CASSPRRTSTDTQYF. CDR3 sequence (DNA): TGTGCCAGCAGCCCCCGGAGGACTAGCACAGATACGCAGTATTTT.